A single sample gave rise to the 11 T cell receptor beta chains below, sequenced in a study of T cell repertoires in cytomegalovirus infection. These receptors have no known antigen. TCRdb reprocessed the reads with MiXCR, giving one entry per CDR3 protein. The table lists roughly 920,000 distinct CDR3 sequences, approximately 33% of them singletons, with 13% in the top ten. The starting material was cultured CD8+ T cells from PBMCs, obtained from culture after CMV antigen stimulation. These receptors originate from a human donor in good health (CMV status not recorded). Some clones in this sample may be carry-over from other donors' samples.

This clonotype came up once. The J gene is TRBJ1-1, the V gene TRBV7-9; D is perhaps TRBD1 (6 bases). CDR1 and CDR2 (germline): SEHNR, FQNEAQ (reference sequence). V shed 5 bases and J shed 1 base, with 11 bases lying between them. The CDR3 covers 14 residues. CDR3 nucleotides: TGTGCCAGCAGCCCGCCGGACAGGAACACTGAAGCTTTCTTT. It specifies CASSPPDRNTEAFF. Full variable domain (missing parts from reference TRBV7-9 and TRBJ1-1): DTGVSQNPRHKITKRGQNVTFRCDPISEHNRLYWYRQTLGQGPEFLTYFQNEAQLEKSRLLSDRFSAERPKGSFSTLEIQRTEQGDSAMYLCASSPPDRNTEAFFGQGTRLTVV.

The sample holds a few counts of this clonotype. The chain couples TRBV2 to TRBJ2-7; no firm D call. The CDR3 consists of 15 residues. Germline values: CDR1 SNHLY, CDR2 FYNNEI. Trimming took 0 bases from V and 2 from J, leaving 11 bases between them. The CDR3 bases are TGTGCCAGCAGTGAAGCGCTTGCCCCGACCTACGAGCAGTACTTC. It translates to CASSEALAPTYEQYF. Drawing the rest from reference TRBV2 and TRBJ2-7, the complete variable domain is EPEVTQTPSHQVTQMGQEVILRCVPISNHLYFYWYRQILGQKVEFLVSFYNNEISEKSEIFDDQFSVERPDGSNFTLKIRSTKLEDSAMYFCASSEALAPTYEQYFGPGTRLTVT.

This clonotype was found a few times. The chain joins TRBV6-2 or TRBV6-3 to TRBJ2-7, with 7 nucleotides matching TRBD2. The germline CDR1 and CDR2 sequences are MNHEY and SVGEGT. The junction had 4 bases not matched to a gene; V was cut back by 0 bases and J by 2 bases. This CDR3 is built from 15 residues. This chain's CDR3 is CASSYSMGGPYEQYV. Here the CDR3 DNA reads TGTGCCAGCAGTTACTCGATGGGAGGGCCCTACGAGCAGTACGTC.

The chain employs TRBV6-5 and TRBJ2-6; D remains ambiguous. V lost 2 bases to trimming and J lost 1 base, with 6 bases between them. The CDR3 contains 15 residues. Germline V gene sequence: CDR1 MNHEY, CDR2 SVGAGI. The DNA of the CDR3 is TGTGCCAGCAGTTACGTAGGGTCTGGGGCCAACGTCCTGACTTTC. Translation: CASSYVGSGANVLTF.

This clonotype turned up a few times. The chain employs TRBV19 and TRBJ2-4; 7 nucleotides match TRBD1. CDR1 and CDR2 (germline): LNHDA, SQIVND (reference sequence). J gave up 3 bases and V 10 bases, and 9 bases lay outside the gene matches. The CDR3 runs 14 residues. The CDR3 DNA follows: TGTGCCACTAAAAGCCGGGACAGCAAAAACATTCAGTACTTC. It is translated as CATKSRDSKNIQYF.

This clonotype occurred a few times. V is TRBV27 and J is TRBJ2-3, with D hard to call. Trimming took 3 bases from V and 0 from J, leaving 7 bases between them. This CDR3 has 14 residues. Germline values: CDR1 MNHEY, CDR2 SMNVEV (reference sequence). Here the CDR3 reads CASSFSVSTDTQYF. CDR3 in DNA: TGTGCCAGCAGTTTTTCAGTAAGCACAGATACGCAGTATTTT.

V gene TRBV6-5 combines with J gene TRBJ1-2; 8 positions match TRBD1. Germline CDR1 reads MNHEY; CDR2 reads SVGAGI. The CDR3 totals 15 residues. V lost 6 bases and J lost 4; bases outside the gene matches: 10. CDR3 DNA: TGTGCCAGCAGCCCAGCCGTAGGGACAGGCTATGGCTACACCTTC. This encodes CASSPAVGTGYGYTF.

This clonotype appeared a few times. CDR3 sequence (DNA): TGTGCCAGCAGCTCGGGACTCCGTCACGGGGAGCTGTTTTTT. Translation: CASSSGLRHGELFF. V is TRBV5-6 and J is TRBJ2-2; a possible D gene is TRBD2 (6 bases). The V end was cut by 3 bases, the J end by 7 bases, with 13 bases between. The CDR3 is 14 residues long. The V gene's germline CDR1 is SGHDT and CDR2 YYEEEE.

This clonotype was detected a few times. The gene calls are TRBV6-6 and TRBJ1-1; no clear D gene. Between the trimmed V and J ends, which lost 6 bases and 7 bases, there was a span of 9 bases. This CDR3 spans 11 amino acids. Germline V gives CDR1 MNHNY, CDR2 SVGAGI (reference sequence). The CDR3 coding sequence is TGTGCCAGCAGCTACATCCATGAAGCTTTCTTT. Its translation: CASSYIHEAFF.

This clonotype was observed a handful of times. As DNA, the CDR3 is TGTGCCAGCAGTTTTCCGGGACGGCGTAATTCACCCCTCCACTTT. Residues: CASSFPGRRNSPLHF. V and J are TRBV27 and TRBJ1-6; possible D gene TRBD1, 5 bases. The CDR3 has 15 residues. CDR1 is MNHEY, CDR2 SMNVEV, per germline (reference sequence). Trimming cost V 3 bases and J 6 bases, with 12 bases left between them.

This chain uses TRBV5-5 with TRBJ2-1; 7 bases match TRBD2. The CDR3 runs 15 residues. Germline values: CDR1 SGHKS, CDR2 YYEKEE (reference sequence). J gave up 6 bases and V 4 bases, and 10 bases lay outside the gene matches. CDR3: CASSPLSGVSNEQFF. The CDR3 DNA follows: TGTGCCAGCAGCCCCTTAAGCGGGGTCTCCAATGAGCAGTTCTTC.